The rows below give T cell receptor beta chains drawn from one sample of a study of cytomegalovirus exposure and HLA in healthy donors. Sequencing used immunoSEQ multiplex PCR; TCRdb keeps in-frame clones, though not all of them. The sample carries some 120,000 clones, around 67% recorded once. Sequenced: PBMCs. The receptors here all came from a woman aged 40-49 years in good health and CMV-seronegative. CDR3s include the opening cysteine and the closing phenylalanine or tryptophan. Each record gives: J gene, V gene, D gene, clone size, CDR3 DNA, CDR3 protein. The D gene is left open where the match is weak. Where a row states a size, it is once, few, many or the class of an expanded clone; other rows omit it.

TRBJ1-3 | TRBV4-2 | NA | NA | TGTGCCAGCAGCCAAGCCGATGACAGGCTCTGGGCTGGAAACACCATATATTTT | CASSQADDRLWAGNTIYF
TRBJ2-7 | TRBV18 | NA | NA | TGTGCCAGCTCACCCGCGGGTAACGAGCAGTACTTC | CASSPAGNEQYF
TRBJ2-7 | TRBV5-6 | NA | NA | TGTGCCAGCAGCTTGGGGGGCACGTCTTCCTACGAGCAGTACTTC | CASSLGGTSSYEQYF
TRBJ2-7 | TRBV18 | TRBD1 | NA | TGTGCCAGCTCACCTGACAGGGCGACCTACGAGCAGTACTTC | CASSPDRATYEQYF
TRBJ2-5 | TRBV28 | TRBD1 | NA | TGTGCCAGCAGCGGACAGGGGGCCCGGGGTGTGACCCAGTACTTC | CASSGQGARGVTQYF
TRBJ2-3 | TRBV4-3 | NA | NA | TGCGCCAGCAGCCAAGGGCCTAGGGATACGCAGTATTTT | CASSQGPRDTQYF
TRBJ2-1 | TRBV27 | NA | NA | TGTGCCAGCGGATACCCAGGGAACCCAAATGAGCAGTTCTTC | CASGYPGNPNEQFF
TRBJ1-1 | TRBV7-8 | NA | NA | TGTGCCAGCAGCTTCCGGGAGGGGGACACTGAAGCTTTCTTT | CASSFREGDTEAFF
TRBJ1-5 | TRBV5-6 | TRBD1 | NA | TGTGCCAGCAGCCGGGACAGTTACAATCAGCCCCAGCATTTT | CASSRDSYNQPQHF
TRBJ2-6 | TRBV19 | NA | NA | TGTGCCACCCATCCCTCTGGGGCCAACGTCCTGACTTTC | CATHPSGANVLTF
TRBJ1-1 | TRBV6-6 | NA | NA | TGTGCCAGCAGTCAGGACAGGAACACTGAAGCTTTCTTT | CASSQDRNTEAFF
TRBJ1-2 | TRBV6-6 | TRBD1 | NA | TGTGCCAGCAGTTACCGTTTAGACAGGGCGTATGGCTACACCTTC | CASSYRLDRAYGYTF
TRBJ2-7 | TRBV29-1 | NA | few | TGCAGCGTTGAAGAGGGGCAGAGTTGGGGTTACGAGCAGTACTTC | CSVEEGQSWGYEQYF
TRBJ2-3 | TRBV6-4 | TRBD1 | few | TGTGCCAGCAGTGGGACAGGGGGCGCAGATACGCAGTATTTT | CASSGTGGADTQYF
TRBJ1-5 | TRBV5-6 | NA | once | TGTGCCAGCAGCTTGTGGGCCGGGAATAGCAATCAGCCCCAGCATTTT | CASSLWAGNSNQPQHF
TRBJ1-2 | TRBV27 | TRBD1 | NA | TGTGCCAGCAGTTTGGGGACAGGGGGGAACTATGGCTACACCTTC | CASSLGTGGNYGYTF
TRBJ1-1 | TRBV11-2 | NA | NA | TGTGCCAGCAGCTTAGTCTGGCGGGTGAACACTGAAGCTTTCTTT | CASSLVWRVNTEAFF
TRBJ2-7 | TRBV19 | TRBD2 | NA | TGTGCCAGTAGTGGGGGTACTAGCGGTAGAAGCTCCTACGAGCAGTACTTC | CASSGGTSGRSSYEQYF
TRBJ1-4 | TRBV6-6 | NA | NA | TGTGCCAGCAGTTTAGGCCGGGGGGCCAATGAAAAACTGTTTTTT | CASSLGRGANEKLFF
TRBJ2-1 | TRBV6-1 | TRBD2 | NA | TGTGCCAGCAGTGAGCGGGGGGGCCTTTCCTACAATGAGCAGTTCTTC | CASSERGGLSYNEQFF
TRBJ2-7 | TRBV6-1 | TRBD2 | NA | TGTGCCAGCACTTCGGGAGGCTACGAGCAGTACTTC | CASTSGGYEQYF
TRBJ2-1 | TRBV28 | NA | NA | TGTGCCAGCAAGTCCGGCGGGGACAGCAGCTACAATGAGCAGTTCTTC | CASKSGGDSSYNEQFF
TRBJ1-6 | TRBV4-3 | TRBD1 | NA | TGCGCCAGCAGCCAAGGGTTCCGAGACAGGGGCCTTCATAATTCACCCCTCCACTTT | CASSQGFRDRGLHNSPLHF
TRBJ1-5 | TRBV6-1 | TRBD1 | NA | TGTGCCAGCAGTCGAGGGACAGGGCAGGTTCAGCCCCAGCATTTT | CASSRGTGQVQPQHF
TRBJ1-1 | TRBV5-8 | TRBD1 | NA | TGTGCCAGCAGCTCCCGGGACAGGGGACGTGCTTTCTTT | CASSSRDRGRAFF
TRBJ2-5 | TRBV7-9 | TRBD2 | NA | TGTGCCAGCAGCCCACGATGGGGGGGCCAAGAGACCCAGTACTTC | CASSPRWGGQETQYF
TRBJ1-4 | TRBV7-9 | NA | many | TGTGCCAGCAGCTCCCCGCGGGAAAAACTGTTTTTT | CASSSPREKLFF
TRBJ1-5 | TRBV4-1 | NA | NA | TGCGCCAGCAGCCAAGAACGGGGGGCAAGACAGCCCCAGCATTTT | CASSQERGARQPQHF
TRBJ1-4 | TRBV4-3 | TRBD1 | once | TGCGCCAGCAGCCAGGGACAGAGTAATGAAAAACTGTTTTTT | CASSQGQSNEKLFF
TRBJ2-3 | TRBV6-1 | TRBD2 | once | TGTGCCAGCAGTGAACGGGACTATAGTCTTAGCGGCACAGATACGCAGTATTTT | CASSERDYSLSGTDTQYF
TRBJ2-3 | TRBV19 | TRBD2 | NA | TGTGCCAGTAGTCTCTTCCAGCGGGAGGGCCGGGGCGGCCGAGTTGACACAGATACGCAGTATTTT | CASSLFQREGRGGRVDTDTQYF
TRBJ2-3 | TRBV5-6 | NA | NA | TGTGCCAGCAGCTTGTCACAGGGTTTACTAGGAGATACGCAGTATTTT | CASSLSQGLLGDTQYF
TRBJ2-7 | TRBV6-5 | TRBD2 | NA | TGTGCCAGCAGCGGACTAGCGAAAACTCCCTACGAGCAGTACTTC | CASSGLAKTPYEQYF
TRBJ2-2 | TRBV28 | NA | NA | TGTGCCAGTAGGGCGGGGACCGGGGAGCTGTTTTTT | CASRAGTGELFF
TRBJ2-3 | TRBV11-2 | TRBD1 | few | TGTGCCAGCAGCCTAGGACAGGGTAACATTCGCACAGATACGCAGTATTTT | CASSLGQGNIRTDTQYF
TRBJ2-1 | TRBV5-1 | TRBD2 | NA | TGCGCCAGCAGCTTGGAGGGCCTAGCGGGGGGCCCCCACAATGAGCAGTTCTTC | CASSLEGLAGGPHNEQFF
TRBJ2-7 | TRBV4-1 | TRBD2 | NA | TGCGCCAGCAGCAAAGGTAGGGCTAGCGGGGTCTCCTACGAGCAGTACTTC | CASSKGRASGVSYEQYF
TRBJ1-1 | TRBV7-6 | NA | few | TGTGCCAGCAGCTTCGGGAGGATGAACACTGAAGCTTTCTTT | CASSFGRMNTEAFF
TRBJ1-6 | TRBV7-3 | NA | NA | TGTGCCAGCAGCCTACGGGGTAGCTATAATTCACCCCTCCACTTT | CASSLRGSYNSPLHF
TRBJ1-3 | TRBV10-2 | TRBD1 | NA | TGCGCCAGCAGGACAGGGGGTCCTGGAAACACCATATATTTT | CASRTGGPGNTIYF
TRBJ2-5 | TRBV28 | TRBD2 | NA | TGTGCCAGCAGTTTATGGGGACTAGCGGACTTCGGAGAGACCCAGTACTTC | CASSLWGLADFGETQYF
TRBJ2-2 | TRBV9 | TRBD2 | NA | TGTGCCAGCAGCGTAGCGGGAGGGCCAACCGGGGAGCTGTTTTTT | CASSVAGGPTGELFF
TRBJ1-2 | TRBV10-3 | TRBD1 | few | TGTGCCATCAGTGAGTCAGGGACAGGCTATGGCTACACCTTC | CAISESGTGYGYTF